Below, 24 T cell receptor beta chains from the same sample are listed, as sequenced in a study of blood T cell repertoires in COVID-19 (dated by TCRdb to about 2020). The method behind the library was the immunoSEQ multiplex PCR assay. Held by TCRdb, this immuneACCESS table contains in-frame sequences only and omits some clones. Under half of the omission traces to an unresolved V gene where checked; the cause of the rest is unknown. The sample profile shows approximately 300,000 clones; about 86% of them were found once. The top ten constitute about 1.2% of the sample. The sample consisted of peripheral blood. Receptors were obtained from a woman aged 45-65 years with acute or convalescent COVID-19.

The rearrangement joins TRBV7-2 to TRBJ1-2; 7 positions match TRBD1. The trim removed 5 bases at V and 8 bases at J, leaving 5 bases unmatched. From germline, CDR1 is SGHTA and CDR2 FQGNSA. This CDR3 contains 12 residues. CDR3 DNA sequence: TGTGCCAGCAGCAAGGGGGCAGAGGGCTACACCTTC. Amino acid sequence: CASSKGAEGYTF.

The V gene is TRBV7-8, the J gene TRBJ2-6; the D gene is possibly TRBD1 (6 bases). Germline V lookup: CDR1 SGHVS, CDR2 FQNEAQ. The CDR3 is 16 residues long. Deletions cut 0 bases from V and 2 bases from J, with 8 bases between. The CDR3 loop is CASSLAGAAGANVLTF. DNA for the CDR3: TGTGCCAGCAGCTTAGCGGGGGCTGCTGGGGCCAACGTCCTGACTTTC.

This clone came up once. This chain links TRBV3-1 (or the pseudogene TRBV3-2) with TRBJ1-2; D is ambiguous. The germline gives CDR1 LGHDT, CDR2 YNNKEL (reference sequence). With 3 bases removed from V and 8 bases from J, the gap between germline ends came to 10 bases. This CDR3 region has 12 residues. The CDR3 region has the DNA TGTGCCAGCAGCCATTTGGGAGAGGGCTACACCTTC. Its translation: CASSHLGEGYTF.

The genes are TRBV11-1 and TRBJ1-6, with 9 bases identical to TRBD1. V gave up 5 bases and J gave up 7 bases; unmatched junction bases: 6. CDR1 is SGHAT, CDR2 FQDESV, per germline (reference sequence). The CDR3 length is 15 residues. The CDR3 region is CASSNVDRGNSPLHF. CDR3 coding DNA: TGTGCCAGCAGCAACGTGGACAGGGGAAATTCACCCCTCCACTTT.

This rearrangement joins TRBV6-5 to TRBJ2-5, with TRBD1 matching 9 bases. The CDR3 is 15 residues long. Germline loops: CDR1 MNHEY, CDR2 SVGAGI. V lost 7 bases and J lost 0; bases outside the gene matches: 6. The CDR3 protein is CASTRTGANQETQYF. CDR3 nucleotides: TGTGCCAGCACCCGGACAGGGGCGAACCAAGAGACCCAGTACTTC.

This CDR3 reads CAWRAGPNEKLFF. DNA of the CDR3: TGTGCCTGGAGGGCGGGACCAAATGAAAAACTGTTTTTT. J is TRBJ1-4 and V is TRBV30, with D possibly being TRBD1 (5 bases). CDR1 is GTSNPN and CDR2 is SVGIG in the germline V gene (reference sequence). Trimming shortened V by 3 bases and J by 5 bases, and 10 bases separated the two germline ends. There are 13 residues in the CDR3.

The chain couples TRBV9 to TRBJ1-1; no clear D gene. CDR1 is SGDLS and CDR2 is YYNGEE in the germline V gene. This CDR3 has 12 residues. The ends were cut back, 3 bases at V and 5 bases at J, with 8 bases in the middle. The CDR3 DNA sequence: TGTGCCAGCAGCGAAGCGGGGACTGAAGCTTTCTTT. This translates into CASSEAGTEAFF.

The J gene is TRBJ2-2, the V gene TRBV5-1, with D maybe TRBD1 (5 bases). This CDR3 region has 14 residues. V was pared by 4 bases and J by 3 bases, with 10 bases between. Looked up from germline, CDR1 is SGHRS and CDR2 is YFSETQ. CDR3 in amino acids: CASSPDSYTGELFF. CDR3 coding DNA: TGCGCCAGCAGCCCAGACAGCTACACCGGGGAGCTGTTTTTT.

The chain links TRBV13 to TRBJ1-2; D not resolved. Germline V lookup: CDR1 PRHDT, CDR2 FYEKMQ (reference sequence). The CDR3 is made up of 13 amino acids. V was clipped by 5 bases and J by 4 bases, with 11 bases between them. The CDR3 loop is CASSASYSYGYTF. In nucleotides, the CDR3 is TGTGCCAGCAGCGCCTCCTACAGCTATGGCTACACCTTC.

The V call is TRBV27, the J call TRBJ1-2; perhaps TRBD1 as D (5 bases). The CDR3 consists of 13 residues. CDR1 and CDR2 (germline): MNHEY, SMNVEV (reference sequence). V was cut by 4 bases and J by 4 bases, with 10 bases left in between. As DNA, the CDR3 is TGTGCCAGCAGTTCTACGCAGGGCTATGGCTACACCTTC. Its protein product is CASSSTQGYGYTF.

V and J are TRBV6-5 and TRBJ1-5; 7 nucleotides align to TRBD1. This CDR3 has 13 residues. Per the germline V gene, CDR1 is MNHEY and CDR2 is SVGAGI. V lost 6 bases to trimming and J lost 4 bases; unmatched junction nucleotides: 3. The CDR3 nucleotides are TGTGCCAGCAGCGACAGGGTAAATCAGCCCCAGCATTTT. Translated, it gives CASSDRVNQPQHF.

The J gene is TRBJ2-5, the V gene TRBV6-5; D perhaps matches TRBD1 (5 bases). V lost 7 bases to trimming and J lost 2 bases, with 14 bases between them. Germline-derived CDR1 and CDR2 are MNHEY and SVGAGI. CDR3 length: 14 residues. The CDR3 DNA sequence: TGTGCCAGCACCTCCGTTAGACAGCAAGAGACCCAGTACTTC. Protein sequence: CASTSVRQQETQYF.

The J gene is TRBJ1-2, the V gene TRBV5-1; 7 bases match TRBD1. Germline loops: CDR1 SGHRS, CDR2 YFSETQ. The length of the CDR3 is 14 residues. Unmatched junction bases numbered 7, after V lost 1 base and J lost 7 bases. CDR3 region: CASSLNQGGFGYTF. The CDR3 DNA reads TGCGCCAGCAGCTTGAATCAGGGGGGTTTTGGCTACACCTTC.

Details on this clone: Other DNA sequences of this sample code for an identical CDR3. J is TRBJ1-5 and V is TRBV6-5; TRBD1 might be the D (6 bases). CDR1 MNHEY and CDR2 SVGAGI come from the germline V gene. Trimming removed 6 bases at V and 4 bases at J, with 10 bases between. The CDR3 is 13 residues long. The CDR3 sequence: CASRLDSNQPQHF. Written as DNA, the CDR3 is TGTGCCAGCAGATTGGACAGTAATCAGCCCCAGCATTTT.

This clone appeared a few times. The genes are TRBV3-1 (or the pseudogene TRBV3-2) and TRBJ1-5; D not certain. Trimming took off 1 base at V and 11 bases at J, with 18 bases between the two ends. This CDR3 region has 15 residues. Germline-derived CDR1 and CDR2 are LGHDT and YNNKEL (reference sequence). This chain's CDR3 is CASSQVEEDTEAQHF. CDR3 in DNA: TGTGCCAGCAGCCAAGTGGAAGAGGATACCGAGGCCCAGCATTTT.

V is TRBV5-1 and J is TRBJ2-5; 14 nucleotides align to TRBD2. Germline V lookup: CDR1 SGHRS, CDR2 YFSETQ. The CDR3 has 18 amino acids. V lost 0 bases, J lost 2 bases, and 6 bases stayed unmatched. The CDR3: CASSLARTSGGSQETQYF. The CDR3 DNA sequence: TGCGCCAGCAGCTTGGCGAGGACTAGCGGGGGGTCTCAAGAGACCCAGTACTTC.

The V and J genes are TRBV9 and TRBJ1-2; a possible D gene is TRBD1 (5 bases). The CDR3 has 19 residues. From germline, CDR1 is SGDLS and CDR2 YYNGEE. V was trimmed by 5 bases and J by 0 bases, leaving 26 bases between them. The CDR3: CASRGARAGPGAPNYGYTF. For the CDR3, the DNA is TGTGCCAGCAGAGGGGCCCGCGCGGGGCCTGGGGCTCCTAACTATGGCTACACCTTC.

The V gene is TRBV10-3, the J gene TRBJ1-2; D unclear. The CDR3 consists of 14 residues. Germline CDR1 is ENHRY and CDR2 is SYGVKD. V was clipped by 3 bases and J by 2 bases, with 10 bases between them. This CDR3 is CAISETGGNYGYTF. The CDR3, as DNA: TGTGCCATCAGTGAAACGGGAGGGAACTATGGCTACACCTTC.

CDR3 DNA: TGTGCCAGCAGCGTCTCACAGGGGCAGAATGAAAAACTGTTTTTT. It is translated as CASSVSQGQNEKLFF. V usage is TRBV9 and J usage is TRBJ1-4; 7 bases align to TRBD1. J lost 5 bases, V lost 2 bases, and 6 bases had no gene match. This CDR3 comprises 15 residues. CDR1 is SGDLS, CDR2 YYNGEE, per germline. Combining the CDR3 with reference TRBV9 and TRBJ1-4 gives the whole variable domain DSGVTQTPKHLITATGQRVTLRCSPRSGDLSVYWYQQSLDQGLQFLIQYYNGEERAKGNILERFSAQQFPDLHSELNLSSLELGDSALYFCASSVSQGQNEKLFFGSGTQLSVL.

The chain carries TRBV11-2 and TRBJ2-5; D uncertain. Germline V gives CDR1 SGHAT, CDR2 FQNNGV. The CDR3 loop spans 11 amino acids. V dropped 5 bases and J dropped 5 bases, with 6 bases sitting between them. This CDR3 reads CASSPLETQYF. The CDR3 DNA is TGTGCCAGCAGCCCCCTGGAGACCCAGTACTTC.

The V and J genes are TRBV3-1 (or the pseudogene TRBV3-2) and TRBJ2-1; the D gene is possibly TRBD2 (5 bases). The CDR3 is 15 residues long. CDR1 is LGHDT and CDR2 is YNNKEL in the germline V gene (reference sequence). Trimming left V 7 bases short and J 4 bases short, with 17 bases between. In nucleotides, the CDR3 is TGTGCCAGCACTCCCACTAGGATGATTTACAATGAGCAGTTCTTC. It codes for CASTPTRMIYNEQFF.

The J gene is TRBJ1-5, the V gene TRBV7-8; D remains unclear. Germline-derived CDR1 and CDR2 are SGHVS and FQNEAQ. V was shortened by 1 base and J by 5 bases, with 6 bases between the two germline ends. This CDR3 comprises 13 residues. As DNA, the CDR3 is TGTGCCAGCAGCTTAGGTGCAGATCAGCCCCAGCATTTT. Amino acids: CASSLGADQPQHF.

The rearrangement uses TRBV18 and TRBJ2-7; 9 bases are a match to TRBD1. Germline CDR1 and CDR2: KGHSH and LQKENI. CDR3 size: 13 residues. V gave up 5 bases and J gave up 6 bases; unmatched junction bases: 5. In nucleotides, the CDR3 is TGTGCCAGCTCAAGGGACAGGGAGGGCGAGCAGTACGTC. Protein product: CASSRDREGEQYV.

The chain has TRBV5-1 and TRBJ1-2, with TRBD1 identical over 8 bases. The junction had 8 bases not matched to a gene; V was cut back by 6 bases and J by 7 bases. CDR1 and CDR2 (germline): SGHRS, YFSETQ. The CDR3 extends over 13 amino acids. Here the CDR3 reads CASTGQGAGGYTF. The DNA for the CDR3 is TGCGCCAGCACGGGGCAGGGGGCAGGTGGCTACACCTTC. The full variable domain, completed using reference TRBV5-1 and TRBJ1-2, is KAGVTQTPRYLIKTRGQQVTLSCSPISGHRSVSWYQQTPGQGLQFLFEYFSETQRNKGNFPGRFSGRQFSNSRSEMNVSTLELGDSALYLCASTGQGAGGYTFGSGTRLTVV.